The sample holds a few counts of the clone carrying this T cell receptor beta chain. Its specificity is unknown. With V trimmed by 4 bases and J by 3 bases, 3 bases remained unmatched. This CDR3 has 13 residues. CDR1 and CDR2 (germline): SGHVT, SQSDAQ. TCRdb reprocessed the reads via MiXCR and lists one record per CDR3 protein. Of approximately 150,000 distinct CDR3 sequences in the sample, approximately 17% are singletons; the top ten hold around 20%. These data originate in a study of T cell repertoires in cytomegalovirus infection. Study observations and caveats: Cumulative frequency of public TCR beta families picked out carriers of CMV plus the relevant HLA. CMV-specific HLA-C-restricted TCR beta clonotypes dominated the ex vivo response.

The chain combines TRBV7-4 with TRBJ2-7; 7 bases fit TRBD1. This TCR came from a human donor in good health (CMV status not recorded). Some clones in this sample may be carry-over from other donors' samples. The sample taken for sequencing was CD8+ T cells from PBMCs. The CDR3 region is CASSWDSHYEQYF. DNA for the CDR3: TGTGCCAGCAGCTGGGACAGCCACTACGAGCAGTACTTC. The full variable domain, completed using reference TRBV7-4 and TRBJ2-7, is GAGVSQSPRYKVAKRGRDVALRCDSISGHVTLYWYRQTLGQGSEVLTYSQSDAQRDKSGRPSGRFSAERPERSVSTLKIQRTEQGDSAVYLCASSWDSHYEQYFGPGTRLTVT.